These 11 T cell receptor beta chains share one sample of origin, sequenced in a study of control samples from healthy donors and cancer patients. Clones were sequenced by immunoSEQ multiplex PCR, and TCRdb holds only the in-frame ones, with some missing. Of 120,000 to 150,000 clones listed, 80% to 95% were seen once; the top ten hold 11%. Sequenced: blood. The source is a man in his thirties or forties in good health.

The V call is TRBV30, the J call TRBJ1-2, with a possible D match to TRBD1 (6 bases). The CDR3 is made up of 14 amino acids. Per the germline V gene, CDR1 is GTSNPN and CDR2 is SVGIG (reference sequence). V was clipped by 1 base and J by 2 bases, with 11 bases between them. Here the CDR3 DNA reads TGTGCCTGGAGTGGGAGGGGGACCAACTATGGCTACACCTTC. Protein: CAWSGRGTNYGYTF.

The chain couples TRBV6-6 to TRBJ2-3; D not certain. The V end was cut by 7 bases, the J end by 1 base, with 15 bases between. Germline CDR1 MNHNY, CDR2 SVGAGI (reference sequence). This CDR3 has 15 amino acids. This chain's CDR3 is CASIDSPGRTDTQYF. The CDR3 DNA follows: TGTGCCAGCATTGATTCGCCGGGTCGCACAGATACGCAGTATTTT.

The rearrangement uses TRBV5-6 and TRBJ1-2, with D possibly matching TRBD1 (6 bases). The CDR3 is 13 amino acids. Germline CDR1 reads SGHDT; CDR2 reads YYEEEE. The V gene lost 4 bases and the J gene lost 2 bases, with 9 bases spanning the gap. CDR3: CASSPGQNYGYTF. CDR3 DNA: TGTGCCAGCAGCCCCGGACAGAACTATGGCTACACCTTC.

V gene TRBV3-1 (or the pseudogene TRBV3-2) combines with J gene TRBJ2-7, with D perhaps TRBD1 (5 bases). The CDR3 extends over 13 amino acids. Germline V gene data show CDR1 as LGHDT and CDR2 as YNNKEL (reference sequence). The V end was cut by 3 bases, the J end by 7 bases, with 13 bases between. CDR3 residues: CASSQPGRREQYF. The CDR3 coding sequence is TGTGCCAGCAGCCAGCCAGGGCGACGGGAGCAGTACTTC.

The chain links TRBV15 to TRBJ1-4; perhaps TRBD1 as D (5 bases). V lost 1 base and J lost 4, with 10 bases in between. Looked up from germline, CDR1 is LNHNV and CDR2 is YYDKDF (reference sequence). CDR3 length: 15 amino acids. The CDR3 reads CATSRGGENNEKLFF. For the CDR3, the DNA is TGTGCCACCAGCAGAGGAGGGGAAAATAATGAAAAACTGTTTTTT.

The chain joins TRBV6-4 to TRBJ1-2; weak D call: TRBD1 (6 bases). CDR3 length equals 15 residues. Germline V gene sequence: CDR1 MRHNA, CDR2 SNTAGT. Trimming removed 4 bases at V and 6 bases at J, with 18 bases between. The CDR3: CASSVTGREYDGYTF. The CDR3 nucleotides are TGTGCCAGCAGTGTCACAGGGAGGGAATATGATGGCTACACCTTC.

The chain joins TRBV29-1 to TRBJ2-1; D remains ambiguous. Germline CDR1 and CDR2: SQVTM and ANQGSEA. The CDR3 is 10 residues long. With 5 bases removed from V and 5 bases from J, the gap between germline ends came to 4 bases. This CDR3 reads CSVSNNEQFF. The CDR3 DNA reads TGCAGCGTTTCTAACAATGAGCAGTTCTTC.

The count of this clone is one. The rearrangement joins TRBV3-1 (or the pseudogene TRBV3-2) to TRBJ1-2; no definite D call. Germline CDR1 LGHDT, CDR2 YNNKEL (reference sequence). This CDR3 contains 13 residues. The V end was cut by 1 base, the J end by 0 bases, with 3 bases between. CDR3 residues: CASSQAANYGYTF. The CDR3 bases are TGTGCCAGCAGCCAAGCTGCTAACTATGGCTACACCTTC.

As concerns this clone: Mismatch with germline at one junction end may stem from a read error. The genes are TRBV6-5 and TRBJ1-4; D may be TRBD1 (5 bases). The CDR3 has 12 residues. In germline, CDR1 is MNHEY, CDR2 SVGAGI. Here the CDR3 reads CASRARGTRANF. DNA for the CDR3: TGTGCCAGCAGGGCTCGGGGGACCCGGGCGAATTTT.

The chain joins TRBV15 to TRBJ1-5; TRBD1 is a possible D gene (6 bases). Trimming pared 5 bases from V and 8 bases from J, leaving 19 bases between. Germline-derived CDR1 and CDR2 are LNHNV and YYDKDF (reference sequence). The CDR3 has 15 amino acids. The CDR3 DNA is TGTGCCACCAGCTCATCGGTTCTCGAGGGGGAGCCCCAGCATTTT. This gives the protein CATSSSVLEGEPQHF.

This sequence joins TRBV18 and TRBJ1-5; D gene ambiguous. The CDR3 length is 15 residues. The germline gives CDR1 KGHSH, CDR2 LQKENI. V gave up 4 bases and J gave up 4 bases, with 14 bases separating them. The CDR3 DNA reads as TGTGCCAGCTCACAAGGGAGAAACGGTAATCAGCCCCAGCATTTT. It codes for CASSQGRNGNQPQHF.